The 8 T cell receptor beta chains listed next were all sequenced from one sample in a study of OX40 agonist ivuxolimab in advanced cancers. Clones were sequenced by immunoSEQ multiplex PCR, and TCRdb holds only the in-frame ones, with some missing. The table includes over 50,000 clones, approximately 77% detected once. Specimen: CD4+ or CD8+ T cells sorted from blood, collected in a trial of the OX40 agonist ivuxolimab. The receptors derive from an adult with an advanced solid tumor such as melanoma, head and neck, liver or kidney cancer.

Concerning this clone: Since the CDR3 does not end with the conserved phenylalanine or tryptophan, this likely comes from a read error. The DNA is left out, because the CDR3 cannot be placed on it with certainty; the CDR3 is given as TCRdb lists it. CDR3 region: CARDAAAPKRPLD. The chain is built from TRBV21-1 and TRBJ2-7. TRBV21-1 is a recognized pseudogene. Counting both end residues, the CDR3 totals 13 amino acids.

This clone was seen only once. The chain couples TRBV7-9 to TRBJ2-7; tentatively, D is TRBD1 (6 bases). Trimming took 0 bases from V and 9 from J, leaving 18 bases between them. Germline CDR1 is SEHNR and CDR2 is FQNEAQ (reference sequence). There are 15 residues in the CDR3. Here the CDR3 reads CASSLALGGAGRQYF. In nucleotides, the CDR3 is TGTGCCAGCAGCTTAGCGCTTGGGGGCGCAGGTCGGCAGTACTTC.

The V and J genes are TRBV7-9 and TRBJ2-4, with D possibly matching TRBD2 (5 bases). V lost 5 bases and J 6 bases, leaving 8 bases between the germline ends. CDR3 length equals 12 residues. CDR1 is SEHNR and CDR2 is FQNEAQ in the germline V gene (reference sequence). CDR3 in amino acids: CASSEAGNIQYF. CDR3 DNA sequence: TGTGCCAGCAGCGAGGCGGGAAACATTCAGTACTTC.

This clone was seen just once. The chain is built from TRBV27 and TRBJ2-3; D call uncertain. CDR3 length: 13 residues. The germline V gene encodes CDR1 MNHEY and CDR2 SMNVEV (reference sequence). Deletions cut 5 bases from V and 8 bases from J, with 14 bases between. The CDR3 is CASSARQSPTQYF. DNA of the CDR3: TGTGCCAGCAGTGCCCGCCAATCTCCTACGCAGTATTTT.

The gene calls are TRBV29-1 and TRBJ2-7; TRBD1 matches at 11 bases. Germline loops: CDR1 SQVTM, CDR2 ANQGSEA. The V segment lost 6 bases and the J segment 2 bases; nucleotides outside the gene matches: 3. CDR3 length: 13 residues. The DNA of the CDR3 is TGCAGCGTCTGGACAGGGGGCACCTACGAGCAGTACTTC. Amino acids: CSVWTGGTYEQYF.

This clone was recorded once. The chain employs TRBV7-6 and TRBJ1-1; D is possibly TRBD1 (6 bases). The germline CDR1 and CDR2 sequences are SGHVS and FNYEAQ. V was cut by 5 bases and J by 0 bases, with 16 bases left in between. CDR3 size: 16 residues. The CDR3 DNA reads as TGTGCCAGCAGCCCCCGGGGGGACAACATGAACACTGAAGCTTTCTTT. Its protein is CASSPRGDNMNTEAFF. Full variable domain (remainder filled in from reference TRBV7-6 and TRBJ1-1): GAGVSQSPRYKVTKRGQDVALRCDPISGHVSLYWYRQALGQGPEFLTYFNYEAQQDKSGLPNDRFSAERPEGSISTLTIQRTEQRDSAMYRCASSPRGDNMNTEAFFGQGTRLTVV.

The CDR3 DNA sequence: TGTGCCAGCCGATTGACAGGGAGCTATGGCTACACCTTC. This gives the protein CASRLTGSYGYTF. The rearrangement links TRBV13 to TRBJ1-2; 7 positions agree with TRBD1. The CDR3 covers 13 residues. Unmatched junction bases numbered 7, after V lost 8 bases and J lost 4 bases. Per the germline V gene, CDR1 is PRHDT and CDR2 is FYEKMQ (reference sequence).

V usage is TRBV6-1 and J usage is TRBJ1-2; no clear D. Trimming cost V 5 bases and J 1 base, with 14 bases left between them. Germline V gives CDR1 MNHNS, CDR2 SASEGT. This CDR3 comprises 15 residues. CDR3 nucleotides: TGTGCCAGCAGTCCCCAGAACGGTTTTAACTATGGCTACACCTTC. The encoded protein is CASSPQNGFNYGYTF.